These 5 T cell receptor beta chains were sequenced from one sample in a study of PD-1 blockade in classical Hodgkin lymphoma. Sequenced by immunoSEQ multiplex PCR; TCRdb stores in-frame clones only, minus some. The sample lists just over 60,000 clones; approximately 88% were seen once. Autologous stem cell transplantation was followed by relapse in every patient, and brentuximab vedotin exposure varied. The material sequenced was peripheral blood mononuclear cells (PBMCs), taken at baseline. These receptors were obtained from a human donor with classical Hodgkin lymphoma.

The CDR3 here is CASSQVRGTDTQYF. The CDR3 coding sequence is TGTGCCAGCAGCCAGGTCCGGGGCACAGATACGCAGTATTTT. The genes are TRBV14 and TRBJ2-3; D remains unclear. The germline gives CDR1 SGHDN, CDR2 FVKESK. V lost 3 bases and J 1 base, leaving 8 bases between the germline ends. The CDR3 is 14 residues long.

This chain uses TRBV7-9 with TRBJ1-6; D is possibly TRBD1 (6 bases). The V and J ends lost 5 bases and 9 bases respectively, with 17 bases between them. This CDR3 has 15 residues. The germline gives CDR1 SEHNR, CDR2 FQNEAQ (reference sequence). The CDR3 DNA follows: TGTGCCAGCAGCCCCCCTGAGGGGGGTAGTTCACCCCTCCACTTT. Protein: CASSPPEGGSSPLHF.

The chain couples TRBV7-9 to TRBJ1-2; 8 bases match TRBD1. Trimming at V came to 5 bases and at J to 3 bases, leaving 8 bases not matched to a gene. Germline assignment: CDR1 SEHNR and CDR2 FQNEAQ (reference sequence). This CDR3 contains 15 residues. The CDR3 region is CASSRAGTGHYGYTF. CDR3 in DNA: TGTGCCAGCAGCCGAGCCGGGACAGGCCACTATGGCTACACCTTC.

The chain has TRBV2 and TRBJ1-6; D remains ambiguous. V gave up 7 bases and J gave up 10 bases, with 14 bases separating them. The germline CDR1 and CDR2 sequences are SNHLY and FYNNEI. The CDR3 has 13 residues. The CDR3 nucleotides read TGTGCCAGCAAAGACGGGGAAGAGTCACCCCTCCACTTT. Translation: CASKDGEESPLHF.

The gene calls are TRBV7-7 and TRBJ2-5; a weak D match, TRBD1 (6 bases). Germline V gene data show CDR1 as SSHAT and CDR2 as FNYEAQ (reference sequence). This CDR3 has 16 residues. V lost 1 base to trimming and J lost 2 bases, with 14 bases between them. The CDR3 DNA reads as TGTGCCAGCAGCTTAGGAGGACAGCCTTTACAAGAGACCCAGTACTTC. It translates to CASSLGGQPLQETQYF.